Below are 24 T cell receptor beta chains sequenced from a single sample in a study of blood T cell repertoires in COVID-19 (dated by TCRdb to about 2020). The method was the immunoSEQ multiplex PCR assay. Entries here come from immuneACCESS through TCRdb and include only in-frame sequences with V and J called. Some clones fail to appear in such tables; in the studies checked, an unresolved V gene covers under half of the shortfall, and the cause of the remainder is unknown. Counted in this sample were 99,000 or so clones; 65% to 90% of them appeared once. The ten largest clones capture roughly 37% of the sample. Sequenced: peripheral blood. These receptors were taken from a man older than 75 with acute or convalescent COVID-19.

This chain links TRBV7-3 with TRBJ2-5, with D possibly being TRBD1 (6 bases). Germline-derived CDR1 and CDR2 are SGHTA and FQGTGA. V was clipped by 2 bases and J by 1 base, with 14 bases between them. The CDR3 spans 16 residues. CDR3 amino acids: CASSLLGQSLQETQYF. Written as DNA, the CDR3 is TGTGCCAGCAGCTTACTAGGACAGAGCCTCCAAGAGACCCAGTACTTC.

The chain has TRBV19 and TRBJ2-3; maybe TRBD1 (6 bases). Trimming removed 3 bases at V and 11 bases at J, with 15 bases between. The CDR3 length is 13 residues. Germline V lookup: CDR1 LNHDA, CDR2 SQIVND (reference sequence). The CDR3 loop reads CASSIEQGRMQYF. In DNA form, the CDR3 reads TGTGCCAGTAGTATCGAGCAGGGGCGCATGCAGTATTTT.

This chain links TRBV7-2 with TRBJ1-2, with 9 bases that match TRBD1. Germline V gene lookup returns CDR1 SGHTA and CDR2 FQGNSA. Trimming cost V 5 bases and J 4 bases; bases outside gene matches: 8. This CDR3 region has 15 residues. CDR3 residues: CASSQPGQGVYGYTF. CDR3 in DNA: TGTGCCAGCAGCCAACCGGGACAGGGAGTCTATGGCTACACCTTC.

This chain joins TRBV7-2 and TRBJ2-1, with D possibly matching TRBD2 (5 bases). CDR1 and CDR2 from the germline V gene are SGHTA and FQGNSA. V was trimmed by 5 bases and J by 0 bases, leaving 11 bases between them. The CDR3 loop spans 15 amino acids. In DNA form, the CDR3 reads TGTGCCAGCAGCAAGGACGGAGGCTCCTACAATGAGCAGTTCTTC. Translated, it gives CASSKDGGSYNEQFF.

The chain uses TRBV28 and TRBJ2-7; 11 bases agree with TRBD1. The junction had 6 bases not matched to a gene; V was cut back by 1 base and J by 4 bases. Germline V gene sequence: CDR1 MDHEN, CDR2 SYDVKM. The CDR3 has 16 amino acids. For the CDR3, the DNA is TGTGCCAGCAGTTTATTTAGGGGGACAGGGGGGTACGAGCAGTACTTC. Translation gives CASSLFRGTGGYEQYF.

This clone appeared a few times. This chain uses TRBV27 with TRBJ2-5; 7 nucleotides line up with TRBD1. CDR3 length equals 13 residues. Trimming took 5 bases from V and 6 from J; bases not matched to a gene: 6. Germline CDR1 MNHEY, CDR2 SMNVEV (reference sequence). Here the CDR3 reads CASSPGQVQTQYF. The CDR3 coding sequence is TGTGCCAGCAGTCCTGGACAGGTTCAGACCCAGTACTTC.

This clone came up a few times. This sequence joins TRBV7-9 and TRBJ2-2; possibly TRBD1 for D (5 bases). Per the germline V gene, CDR1 is SEHNR and CDR2 is FQNEAQ (reference sequence). The length of the CDR3 is 15 residues. The V gene lost 5 bases and the J gene lost 0 bases, with 10 bases spanning the gap. CDR3 protein: CASSLTRANTGELFF. CDR3 coding DNA: TGTGCCAGCAGCCTCACCAGGGCGAACACCGGGGAGCTGTTTTTT.

Only a few counts were recorded for this clone. The chain links TRBV6-5 to TRBJ2-2, with a tentative D call TRBD1 (6 bases). From germline, CDR1 is MNHEY and CDR2 SVGAGI. This CDR3 has 15 amino acids. Trimming left V 7 bases short and J 1 base short, with 13 bases between. In DNA form, the CDR3 reads TGTGCCAGCATCCTCACAGGGAGGAACACCGGGGAGCTGTTTTTT. It specifies CASILTGRNTGELFF.

The chain couples TRBV7-8 to TRBJ2-5, with 13 bases matching TRBD2. The germline CDR1 and CDR2 sequences are SGHVS and FQNEAQ. J gave up 5 bases and V 5 bases, and 8 bases lay outside the gene matches. The CDR3 has 16 amino acids. The CDR3 DNA follows: TGTGCCAGCAGCGTAGGACTAGCGGGAGTTCGGGAGACCCAGTACTTC. This gives the protein CASSVGLAGVRETQYF.

The V gene is TRBV5-1, the J gene TRBJ2-5; D uncertain. V was pared by 0 bases and J by 4 bases, with 10 bases between. Germline V gene lookup returns CDR1 SGHRS and CDR2 YFSETQ. The CDR3 sequence is 14 residues long. The CDR3 reads CASSLVSPRETQYF. CDR3 in DNA: TGCGCCAGCAGCTTGGTTTCCCCTCGAGAGACCCAGTACTTC.

The CDR3 here is CASSRQGAYNEQFF. The CDR3, as DNA: TGCGCCAGCAGTCGACAGGGGGCGTACAATGAGCAGTTCTTC. The chain uses TRBV5-1 and TRBJ2-1; 10 bases align to TRBD1. The CDR3 covers 14 residues. The trim removed 5 bases at V and 4 bases at J, leaving 3 bases unmatched. Germline V gene lookup returns CDR1 SGHRS and CDR2 YFSETQ.

This chain links TRBV30 with TRBJ2-1; tentative D call: TRBD1 (6 bases). CDR1 is GTSNPN, CDR2 SVGIG, per germline (reference sequence). Trimming took 0 bases from V and 3 from J, leaving 12 bases between them. The CDR3 is 15 residues long. The CDR3, as DNA: TGTGCCTGGAGTGTCGGGACACCTGTCTACAATGAGCAGTTCTTC. It yields the protein CAWSVGTPVYNEQFF. The full variable domain, with the rest looked up from reference TRBV30 and TRBJ2-1, is SQTIHQWPATLVQPVGSPLSLECTVEGTSNPNLYWYRQAAGRGLQLLFYSVGIGQISSEVPQNLSASRPQDRQFILSSKKLLLSDSGFYLCAWSVGTPVYNEQFFGPGTRLTVL.

CDR3 in amino acids: CAWSRTGLGYTF. CDR3 DNA: TGTGCCTGGAGTCGAACAGGGTTGGGCTACACCTTC. The rearrangement links TRBV30 to TRBJ1-2, with D maybe TRBD1 (6 bases). Germline CDR1 and CDR2: GTSNPN and SVGIG (reference sequence). This CDR3 is built from 12 residues. The V end was cut by 2 bases, the J end by 8 bases, with 12 bases between.

As DNA, the CDR3 is TGTGCCAGCAGTAGGGGGATTAATGAAAAACTGTTTTTT. Translated: CASSRGINEKLFF. This chain uses TRBV28 with TRBJ1-4; a weak D match, TRBD1 (6 bases). This CDR3 has 13 amino acids. V was shortened by 5 bases and J by 4 bases, with 8 bases between the two germline ends. From germline, CDR1 is MDHEN and CDR2 SYDVKM.

The chain is built from TRBV29-1 and TRBJ1-4, with 7 positions matching TRBD1. Germline V gene lookup returns CDR1 SQVTM and CDR2 ANQGSEA. V shed 5 bases, J shed 3 bases, and the junction held 3 bases outside the gene matches. The CDR3 length is 13 residues. The DNA of the CDR3 is TGCAGCGTTACGGGACAGTCTAATGAAAAACTGTTTTTT. It specifies CSVTGQSNEKLFF.

This clone has a handful of counts. The V call is TRBV6-5, the J call TRBJ1-5, with D possibly TRBD1 on 5 matching bases. Germline V gene data show CDR1 as MNHEY and CDR2 as SVGAGI. Deletions cut 5 bases from V and 4 bases from J, with 9 bases between. This CDR3 spans 13 amino acids. The CDR3 sequence: CASSLQANQPQHF. CDR3 bases: TGTGCCAGCAGTCTACAGGCAAATCAGCCCCAGCATTTT.

As concerns this clone: The junction departs from the called germline gene at one end, perhaps through a read error. The chain employs TRBV7-9 and TRBJ2-3; tentatively, D is TRBD1 (5 bases). Germline V gene data show CDR1 as SEHNR and CDR2 as FQNEAQ (reference sequence). This CDR3 is 15 amino acids long. The CDR3 sequence: CASSRTGYPTDTQYF. The CDR3 coding sequence is TGTGCTAGCAGCAGAACAGGCTACCCCACAGATACGCAGTATTTT.

This chain connects TRBV28 to TRBJ2-7, with TRBD2 matching 10 bases. The CDR3 sequence is 16 residues long. With 4 bases clipped from V and 3 bases from J, the junction kept 9 bases outside the gene matches. Germline loops: CDR1 MDHEN, CDR2 SYDVKM. The CDR3 loop reads CASSSITSGIHYEQYF. The CDR3 DNA reads as TGTGCCAGCAGTTCCATAACTAGCGGGATCCACTACGAGCAGTACTTC.

The chain uses TRBV7-8 and TRBJ2-3; TRBD2 might be the D (7 bases). CDR3 length: 17 residues. The germline V gene has CDR1 SGHVS and CDR2 FQNEAQ. Trimming shortened V by 5 bases and J by 2 bases, and 20 bases separated the two germline ends. The CDR3 loop is CASSPRLGGRATDTQYF. CDR3 DNA: TGTGCCAGCAGCCCACGATTGGGGGGGCGCGCCACAGATACGCAGTATTTT.

The gene calls are TRBV28 and TRBJ2-1; D gene ambiguous. CDR1 and CDR2 from the germline V gene are MDHEN and SYDVKM. V was trimmed by 5 bases and J by 5 bases, leaving 4 bases between them. This CDR3 has 11 amino acids. The CDR3 bases are TGTGCCAGCAGTCCCAACAATGAGCAGTTCTTC. Translated, it gives CASSPNNEQFF.

To note about this clone: One end of the junction fails to match germline, which may point to a read error. This chain joins TRBV7-2 and TRBJ2-5; unclear D gene. Germline assignment: CDR1 SGHTA and CDR2 FQGNSA. The CDR3 is made up of 15 amino acids. CDR3 protein: CASSLGRRIQDTQYF. CDR3 coding DNA: TGTGCCAGCAGCTTAGGGCGGCGGATTCAAGATACCCAGTACTTC.

The chain employs TRBV7-9 and TRBJ2-1; 15 positions match TRBD2. This CDR3 comprises 18 residues. Germline V gene sequence: CDR1 SEHNR, CDR2 FQNEAQ (reference sequence). The trim removed 5 bases at V and 7 bases at J, leaving 12 bases unmatched. CDR3 nucleotides: TGTGCCAGCAGCCAACTAAAGGGACTAGCGGGAGGTGTGAATGAGCAGTTCTTC. Its translation is CASSQLKGLAGGVNEQFF.

This chain uses TRBV2 with TRBJ1-1; D is possibly TRBD1 (6 bases). Germline loops: CDR1 SNHLY, CDR2 FYNNEI. Trimming stripped 0 bases from V and 4 bases from J, with 12 bases between. The CDR3 runs to 15 residues. The CDR3 DNA reads as TGTGCCAGCAGTGAAGCGCGGCAGGGGATCACTGAAGCTTTCTTT. This translates into CASSEARQGITEAFF.

This chain connects TRBV28 to TRBJ2-1; 8 nucleotides agree with TRBD2. After removal of 4 bases from V and 2 bases from J, the junction contained 10 bases not matched to a gene. This CDR3 spans 17 amino acids. Germline CDR1 is MDHEN and CDR2 is SYDVKM. CDR3: CASSSPKRETPYNEQFF. The CDR3 DNA is TGTGCCAGCAGTTCACCCAAGCGGGAGACGCCCTACAATGAGCAGTTCTTC.